These T cell receptor beta chains were read from a single sample in a study of blood T cell repertoires in COVID-19. Repertoires were generated with immunoSEQ multiplex PCR, while TCRdb's copy carries only in-frame clones and drops some. The table shows about 130,000 clones, with roughly 72% occurring only once. Sequencing was done on a sample of peripheral blood. These receptors were collected from a human donor in a cohort sampled during active COVID-19. The CDR3 runs from the conserved cysteine through the conserved F or W. D genes are given only for firm matches. Rows give clone size only sometimes, using once, few, many, or a class for an expanded clone.

clone size	D gene	J gene	V gene	CDR3 DNA	CDR3 protein
-	-	TRBJ1-4	TRBV7-9	TGTGCCAGCAGCGCCCTCGGAGGAAGAGAAAAACTGTTTTTT	CASSALGGREKLFF
-	-	TRBJ2-5	TRBV21-1	TGTGCCAGCAGCCCGCAACAGGGCTTCTCAGAGACCCAGTACTTC	CASSPQQGFSETQYF
few	-	TRBJ2-5	TRBV29-1	TGCAGCGTTGTCAGAGAGACCCAGTACTTC	CSVVRETQYF
once	TRBD1	TRBJ2-7	TRBV5-5	TGTGCCAGCACTTCGGGACAGACCTACGAGCAGTACTTC	CASTSGQTYEQYF
-	-	TRBJ1-5	TRBV5-1	TGCGCCAGCAGCTTTTCCGGGGGTAGCAATCAGCCCCAGCATTTT	CASSFSGGSNQPQHF
-	TRBD1	TRBJ1-1	TRBV19	TGTGCCAGTAGAGGGACAGCCATGAACACTGAAGCTTTCTTT	CASRGTAMNTEAFF
-	-	TRBJ2-7	TRBV29-1	TGCAGCTATAGGGAACTAGCCCTCAACTCCTACGAGCAGTACTTC	CSYRELALNSYEQYF
-	-	TRBJ2-3	TRBV6-6	TGTGCCAGCAGTTTCACGACAAGACAAGATACGCAGTATTTT	CASSFTTRQDTQYF
-	TRBD1	TRBJ1-4	TRBV19	TGTGCCAGTAGTATAGCAGCGACAGGGGCCCTAAATGAAAAACTGTTTTTT	CASSIAATGALNEKLFF
-	TRBD2	TRBJ2-7	TRBV18	TGTGCCAGCTCGATAGGGACTAGCGGGCCCCACTACGAGCAGTACTTC	CASSIGTSGPHYEQYF
-	TRBD1	TRBJ1-4	TRBV19	TGTGCCAGTAGTTCGGCGGGACAGGTGGCAACTAATGAAAAACTGTTTTTT	CASSSAGQVATNEKLFF
-	-	TRBJ1-6	TRBV4-1	TGCGCCAGCAGACTCGGGACAACCCTAAAAAATAATTCACCCCTCCACTTT	CASRLGTTLKNNSPLHF
-	TRBD2	TRBJ2-1	TRBV6-4	TGTGCCAGCAGACGATCACTAGCGGGGGGGCCCAATGAGCAGTTCTTC	CASRRSLAGGPNEQFF
-	-	TRBJ1-2	TRBV6-5	TGTGCCAGCAGCCGGGGATCGCTGGATGGCTACACCTTC	CASSRGSLDGYTF
few	-	TRBJ1-6	TRBV5-1	TGCGCCAGCAGCTTGGCAACAGGAAGCTCCTATAATTCACCCCTCCACTTT	CASSLATGSSYNSPLHF
-	-	TRBJ1-1	TRBV29-1	TGCAGCGTTGAGGGACAAACGAACACTGAAGCTTTCTTT	CSVEGQTNTEAFF
-	-	TRBJ1-1	TRBV28	TGTGCCAGCAGTTTATGGGCTGGTAACACTGAAGCTTTCTTT	CASSLWAGNTEAFF
-	-	TRBJ2-3	TRBV5-5	TGTGCCAGCAGCTCCGGGGTGACTAGTTCCGATACGCAGTATTTT	CASSSGVTSSDTQYF
-	TRBD1	TRBJ1-2	TRBV7-9	TGTGCCAGCGGACAAGGACAGGGGGGCGACTATGGCTACACCTTC	CASGQGQGGDYGYTF
-	-	TRBJ1-1	TRBV7-7	TGTGCCAGCAGCTTTAGCGAGAACACTGAAGCTTTCTTT	CASSFSENTEAFF
-	TRBD1	TRBJ1-2	TRBV5-1	TGCGCCAGCAGCCGCCCGACAGGGAGGAATGGCTACACCTTC	CASSRPTGRNGYTF
-	TRBD1	TRBJ2-3	TRBV7-9	TGTGCCAGCAGCTTAGTGGGGACAGGGGTCGGAGATACGCAGTATTTT	CASSLVGTGVGDTQYF
few	-	TRBJ2-5	TRBV7-8	TGTGCCAGCACCCCCCGTCGGGAAGAGACCCAGTACTTC	CASTPRREETQYF
-	TRBD1	TRBJ1-2	TRBV28	TGTGCCAGCAACATACAGGGGGCGAACTATGGCTACACCTTC	CASNIQGANYGYTF
few	-	TRBJ2-7	TRBV5-4	TGTGCCAGCAGCCCTGGGGGGACTCAAAGCTCCTACGAGCAGTACTTC	CASSPGGTQSSYEQYF
-	-	TRBJ1-5	TRBV5-5	TGTGCCAGCAGCTACTTGACAGGTCGCAATCAGCCCCAGCATTTT	CASSYLTGRNQPQHF
-	-	TRBJ2-2	TRBV2	TGTGCCAGCCGGCGGGAACCACTCTCCGGGGAGCTGTTTTTT	CASRREPLSGELFF
-	-	TRBJ1-6	TRBV9	TGTGCCAGCAGCGTAGCTGGAGGGGGGGACACCAATTCACCCCTCCACTTT	CASSVAGGGDTNSPLHF
-	-	TRBJ1-2	TRBV5-1	TGCGCCAGCAGCATACCGGACATCGCCTATGGCTACACCTTC	CASSIPDIAYGYTF
-	-	TRBJ1-2	TRBV11-3	TGTGCCAGCAGCCGGGACAAGGACTATGGCTACACCTTC	CASSRDKDYGYTF
-	-	TRBJ2-5	TRBV28	TGTGCCAGCAGTAGGCCGCCAGAGGAAGAGACCCAGTACTTC	CASSRPPEEETQYF
-	TRBD1	TRBJ1-5	TRBV19	TGTGCCAGTACGGCCGGGACAGGGGGCTACGATCAGCCCCAGCATTTT	CASTAGTGGYDQPQHF
-	TRBD1	TRBJ1-1	TRBV19	TGTGCCAGTACCTGGACAGGGAACACTGAAGCTTTCTTT	CASTWTGNTEAFF
-	TRBD1	TRBJ2-3	TRBV3-1/TRBV3-2	TGTGCCAGCAGCCCAAGGGACAGGGGGGTGGACACAGATACGCAGTATTTT	CASSPRDRGVDTDTQYF
-	TRBD2	TRBJ2-5	TRBV9	TGTGCCAGCAGCGTAGGGGCTAGCGGGGGTATTCAGGAGACCCAGTACTTC	CASSVGASGGIQETQYF
-	-	TRBJ2-3	TRBV7-9	TGTGCCAGCAGCTTAAGAACAGCCCGCACAGATACGCAGTATTTT	CASSLRTARTDTQYF
-	-	TRBJ2-3	TRBV5-6	TGTGCCAGCAGCCCCTGGCGGGGTCGGGACACAGATACGCAGTATTTT	CASSPWRGRDTDTQYF
-	-	TRBJ1-1	TRBV5-8	TGTGCCAGCAGCTGGAGGGACAACACTGAAGCTTTCTTT	CASSWRDNTEAFF
few	-	TRBJ2-1	TRBV5-6	TGTGCCAGCAGCCCTGTCCTAACAGGGCGATTGTTCTTC	CASSPVLTGRLFF
-	TRBD1	TRBJ2-5	TRBV4-2	TGTGCCAGCAGCAAACGGGACAGTCAAGAGACCCAGTACTTC	CASSKRDSQETQYF
-	TRBD2	TRBJ2-1	TRBV12-5	TGTGCTAGTGGCCCCCGAGGGAGCGGGGGACGCAATGAGCAGTTCTTC	CASGPRGSGGRNEQFF
once	-	TRBJ1-2	TRBV6-5	TGTGCCAGCAGGCGGGGGTCGGGCTATGGCTACACCTTC	CASRRGSGYGYTF
-	-	TRBJ2-7	TRBV6-5	TGTGCCAGCAGAGAGGCTGCAGGGATGGCCTACGAGCAGTACTTC	CASREAAGMAYEQYF
-	-	TRBJ1-4	TRBV6-5	TGTGCCAGCAGTTACATCAGGGGCCCAACTAATGAAAAACTGTTTTTT	CASSYIRGPTNEKLFF
-	-	TRBJ1-1	TRBV27	TGTGCCAGCAGTCCAGGGGAGGGGAACACTGAAGCTTTCTTT	CASSPGEGNTEAFF
-	TRBD1	TRBJ2-7	TRBV9	TGTGCCAGCAGCGGACAGGGTGTGGAGCAGTACTTC	CASSGQGVEQYF
-	-	TRBJ2-1	TRBV24-1	TGTGCCACCAGTGATTTCTCCCCTACCGGGGGTTCCTACAATGAGCAGTTCTTC	CATSDFSPTGGSYNEQFF
-	TRBD1	TRBJ2-5	TRBV9	TGTGCCAGCAACGGACAGGGGGCGGAGACCCAGTACTTC	CASNGQGAETQYF
-	TRBD2	TRBJ2-5	TRBV30	TGTGCCTGGAGTGTAACTCCTAGCGGCCAAGAGACCCAGTACTTC	CAWSVTPSGQETQYF
-	TRBD1	TRBJ2-7	TRBV5-1	TGCGCCAGCAGCTTTACGCCGGGACAGGACTCCTACGAGCAGTACTTC	CASSFTPGQDSYEQYF
-	TRBD1	TRBJ1-2	TRBV29-1	TGCAGCGTTAGGACAGGGGGCTATGGCTACACCTTC	CSVRTGGYGYTF
-	TRBD1	TRBJ2-7	TRBV4-1	TGCGCCAGCAGCCAAGAACAGGGGGTTACCTACGAGCAGTACTTC	CASSQEQGVTYEQYF
-	-	TRBJ1-5	TRBV6-1	TGTGCCAGCAGTGAAGCGGGGGGAGGGATTACCCAGCCCCAGCATTTT	CASSEAGGGITQPQHF
-	-	TRBJ1-6	TRBV12-5	TGTGCTAGTGGTTTGGAGGGGGTTTCCTATAATTCACCCCTCCACTTT	CASGLEGVSYNSPLHF